The 10 T cell receptor beta chains below were found in one sample sequenced in a study of blood T cell repertoires in COVID-19 (dated by TCRdb to the early 2020s). The library was generated by the immunoSEQ multiplex PCR assay. TCRdb obtained this table from immuneACCESS and retained in-frame rearrangements with V and J assigned. These tables miss some clones; where compared with another copy, unresolved V genes account for less than half of the shortfall, and the remainder is unexplained. This sample lists about 130,000 clones; approximately 85% were detected once. The ten most abundant clones make up roughly 3.2% of the sample. Sequencing input: peripheral blood. All receptors derive from a woman of 80 years or more with COVID-19, enrolled during active disease.

V gene TRBV6-1 combines with J gene TRBJ2-7; tentatively, D is TRBD2 (6 bases). Trimming left V 3 bases short and J 4 bases short, with 10 bases between. CDR1 and CDR2 from the germline V gene are MNHNS and SASEGT. The CDR3 spans 13 residues. The CDR3 DNA sequence: TGTGCCAGCAGTGATGGGGGGATTTACGAGCAGTACTTC. Protein sequence: CASSDGGIYEQYF.

This clone appeared once. V is TRBV28 and J is TRBJ1-2; D is unresolved. The V end lost 2 bases, the J end lost 4 bases, and 5 bases lay between the germline ends. The CDR3 sequence is 12 residues long. From germline, CDR1 is MDHEN and CDR2 SYDVKM. CDR3 sequence: CASSLAVYGYTF. The CDR3 coding sequence is TGTGCCAGCAGTTTAGCGGTCTATGGCTACACCTTC.

The chain has TRBV18 and TRBJ2-7; D not certain. Germline loops: CDR1 KGHSH, CDR2 LQKENI. The CDR3 has 15 residues. V was trimmed by 0 bases and J by 2 bases, leaving 11 bases between them. The CDR3 sequence: CASSPPYSLTYEQYF. The CDR3 bases are TGTGCCAGCTCACCACCGTATTCTCTTACCTACGAGCAGTACTTC.

The chain links TRBV5-4 to TRBJ2-3; 8 bases are shared with TRBD1. Germline V gene data show CDR1 as SGHNT and CDR2 as YYREEE (reference sequence). The V segment lost 3 bases and the J segment 3 bases; nucleotides outside the gene matches: 9. The CDR3 is 16 residues long. CDR3: CASSYGQGPETDTQYF. The CDR3 region has the DNA TGTGCCAGCAGCTACGGACAGGGACCGGAGACAGATACGCAGTATTTT.

The gene calls are TRBV7-9 and TRBJ1-5; weak D call: TRBD1 (6 bases). The germline V gene encodes CDR1 SEHNR and CDR2 FQNEAQ (reference sequence). The CDR3 has 15 amino acids. Trimming removed 5 bases at V and 7 bases at J, with 18 bases between. As DNA, the CDR3 is TGTGCCAGCAGCCCATACCGGGCCCAGGGGCAGCCCCAGCATTTT. It is translated as CASSPYRAQGQPQHF.

The chain combines TRBV2 with TRBJ2-5; 9 bases map to TRBD1. Trimming cost V 4 bases and J 3 bases; bases outside gene matches: 3. Germline V gene data show CDR1 as SNHLY and CDR2 as FYNNEI. This CDR3 spans 14 amino acids. The CDR3 DNA is TGTGCCAGCAGTGGGGACAGGGAAAAAGAGACCCAGTACTTC. Residues: CASSGDREKETQYF.

This chain joins TRBV3-1 (or the pseudogene TRBV3-2) and TRBJ2-2; TRBD1 might be the D (5 bases). V was shortened by 3 bases and J by 0 bases, with 11 bases between the two germline ends. Germline V gene lookup returns CDR1 LGHDT and CDR2 YNNKEL (reference sequence). The CDR3 runs 16 residues. The CDR3 bases are TGTGCCAGCAGCCACAGACAGCTAGCGAACACCGGGGAGCTGTTTTTT. It yields the protein CASSHRQLANTGELFF.

V and J are TRBV11-2 and TRBJ1-6; D may be TRBD1 (5 bases). Trimming took 3 bases from V and 8 from J, leaving 11 bases between them. Germline V gene sequence: CDR1 SGHAT, CDR2 FQNNGV. The CDR3 consists of 14 residues. The CDR3 loop reads CASSLNTGDSPLHF. In nucleotides, the CDR3 is TGTGCCAGCAGCTTGAACACGGGGGATTCACCCCTCCACTTT.

The chain couples TRBV11-1 to TRBJ2-7; 9 nucleotides line up with TRBD2. Germline trimming cut 3 bases from V and 6 bases from J; bases unmatched to any gene: 12. The CDR3 length is 16 residues. In germline, CDR1 is SGHAT, CDR2 FQDESV (reference sequence). The DNA for the CDR3 is TGTGCCAGCAGCTTCCCCGGCGGGAGGGCCTCTATCGAGCAGTACTTC. Translating gives CASSFPGGRASIEQYF. Together with reference TRBV11-1 and TRBJ2-7, the CDR3 gives the full variable domain: EAEVAQSPRYKITEKSQAVAFWCDPISGHATLYWYRQILGQGPELLVQFQDESVVDDSQLPKDRFSAERLKGVDSTLKIQPAELGDSAMYLCASSFPGGRASIEQYFGPGTRLTVT.

The chain is built from TRBV19 and TRBJ2-1, with TRBD2 matching over 8 bases. The V gene's germline CDR1 is LNHDA and CDR2 SQIVND (reference sequence). The CDR3 has 16 amino acids. V gave up 5 bases and J gave up 8 bases; unmatched junction bases: 14. The CDR3 protein is CASSSTLTGGFDEQFF. The CDR3 DNA is TGTGCCAGTAGTTCCACTTTGACGGGAGGGTTCGATGAGCAGTTCTTC.